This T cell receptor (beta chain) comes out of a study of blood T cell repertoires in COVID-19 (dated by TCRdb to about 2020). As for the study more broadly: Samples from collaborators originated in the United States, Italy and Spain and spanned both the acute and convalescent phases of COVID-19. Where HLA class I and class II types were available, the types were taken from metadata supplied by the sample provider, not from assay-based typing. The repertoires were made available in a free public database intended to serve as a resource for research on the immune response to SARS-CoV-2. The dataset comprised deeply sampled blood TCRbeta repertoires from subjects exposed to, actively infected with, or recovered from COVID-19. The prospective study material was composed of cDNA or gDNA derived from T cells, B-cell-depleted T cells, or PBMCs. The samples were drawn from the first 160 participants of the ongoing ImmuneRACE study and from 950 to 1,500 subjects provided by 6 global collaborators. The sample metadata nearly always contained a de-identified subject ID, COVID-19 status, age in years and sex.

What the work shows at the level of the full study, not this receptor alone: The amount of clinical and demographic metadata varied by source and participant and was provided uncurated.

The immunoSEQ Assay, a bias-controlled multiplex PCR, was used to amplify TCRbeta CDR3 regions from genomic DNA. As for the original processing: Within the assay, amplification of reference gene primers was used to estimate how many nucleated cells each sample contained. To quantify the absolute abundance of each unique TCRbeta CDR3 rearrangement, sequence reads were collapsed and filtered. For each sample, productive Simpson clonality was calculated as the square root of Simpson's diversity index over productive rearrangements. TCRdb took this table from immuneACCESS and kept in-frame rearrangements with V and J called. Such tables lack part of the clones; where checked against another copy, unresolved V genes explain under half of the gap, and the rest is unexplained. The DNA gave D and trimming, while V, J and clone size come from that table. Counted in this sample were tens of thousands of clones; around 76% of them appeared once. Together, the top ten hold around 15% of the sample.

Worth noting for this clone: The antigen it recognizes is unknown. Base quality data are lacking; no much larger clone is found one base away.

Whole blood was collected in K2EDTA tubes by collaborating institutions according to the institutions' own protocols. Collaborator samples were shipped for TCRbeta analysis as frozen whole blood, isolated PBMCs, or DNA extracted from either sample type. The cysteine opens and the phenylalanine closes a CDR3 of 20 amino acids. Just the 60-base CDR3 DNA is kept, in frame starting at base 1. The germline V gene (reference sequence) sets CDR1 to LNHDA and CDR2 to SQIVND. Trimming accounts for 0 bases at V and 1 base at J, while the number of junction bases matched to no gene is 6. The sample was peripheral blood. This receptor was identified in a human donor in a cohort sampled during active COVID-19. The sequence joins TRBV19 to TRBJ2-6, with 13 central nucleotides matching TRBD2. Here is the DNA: TGTGCCAGTAGTATAGATGGAAGGGGACTAGCGGGGTCTGGGGCCAACGTCCTGACTTTC. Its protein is CASSIDGRGLAGSGANVLTF.